These T cell receptor beta chains were read from a single sample in a study of cytomegalovirus exposure and HLA in healthy donors. Sequencing used immunoSEQ multiplex PCR; TCRdb keeps in-frame clones, though not all of them. This sample has roughly 180,000 clones, with roughly 81% found just once. Sequencing was performed on PBMCs. Receptors originate from a girl aged 10 to 17 in good health and CMV-seropositive. The CDR3 runs from the conserved cysteine through the conserved F or W. The order of the fields is D gene, clone size, J gene, V gene, CDR3 protein, CDR3 DNA. D genes are given only for firm matches. The size field is filled for only some rows; it gives once, few, many or a size class.

>TRBD1|-|TRBJ1-5|TRBV9
CASSGTGLNQPQHF
TGTGCCAGCAGCGGGACAGGCCTCAATCAGCCCCAGCATTTT
>-|-|TRBJ2-2|TRBV11-3
CASSLVADNTGELFF
TGTGCCAGCAGCTTAGTGGCAGATAACACCGGGGAGCTGTTTTTT
>TRBD2|-|TRBJ2-1|TRBV4-1
CASSLGITSGANEQFF
TGCGCCAGCAGCCTTGGGATCACTAGCGGAGCCAATGAGCAGTTCTTC
>TRBD2|-|TRBJ2-2|TRBV9
CASSFPFSGGNTGELFF
TGTGCCAGCAGCTTCCCCTTTAGCGGGGGGAACACCGGGGAGCTGTTTTTT
>-|-|TRBJ2-5|TRBV25-1
CASSGPGTLQETQYF
TGTGCCAGCAGTGGACCCGGGACTCTTCAAGAGACCCAGTACTTC
>TRBD2|many|TRBJ2-1|TRBV6-1
CASSVASGEVNEQFF
TGTGCCAGCAGTGTGGCTAGCGGTGAGGTGAATGAGCAGTTCTTC
>-|-|TRBJ2-7|TRBV11-2
CASSLGGQMAYEQYF
TGTGCCAGCAGCTTAGGTGGGCAAATGGCCTACGAGCAGTACTTC
>-|-|TRBJ1-3|TRBV30
CAWTTGQGNTIYF
TGTGCCTGGACGACAGGCCAGGGAAACACCATATATTTT
>TRBD2|few|TRBJ2-1|TRBV2
CASIPMGLAEQFF
TGTGCCAGCATACCGATGGGACTAGCTGAGCAGTTCTTC
>-|-|TRBJ1-2|TRBV6-5
CASSYSGDLNYGYTF
TGTGCCAGCAGTTACTCGGGCGACCTTAACTATGGCTACACCTTC
>TRBD1|-|TRBJ1-2|TRBV7-9
CASRSKRGTGGSYGYTF
TGTGCCAGCAGATCCAAGCGCGGGACAGGGGGAAGCTATGGCTACACCTTC
>-|-|TRBJ2-7|TRBV11-2
CASSPGEDFHEQYF
TGTGCCAGCAGCCCCGGCGAGGACTTCCACGAGCAGTACTTC
>-|once|TRBJ2-3|TRBV10-3
CAISAGGDTQYF
TGTGCCATCAGTGCTGGGGGGGATACGCAGTATTTT
>-|-|TRBJ2-2|TRBV9
CASSEPRTAANTGELFF
TGTGCCAGCAGCGAGCCTCGGACAGCTGCGAACACCGGGGAGCTGTTTTTT
>-|-|TRBJ2-1|TRBV5-1
CASSSDTSYNEQFF
TGCGCCAGCAGCTCCGACACCTCCTACAATGAGCAGTTCTTC
>TRBD1|-|TRBJ1-6|TRBV6-5
CAIGTANSPLHF
TGTGCCATTGGGACAGCAAATTCACCCCTCCACTTT
>TRBD2|-|TRBJ2-3|TRBV5-1
CASSGTSGITDTQYF
TGCGCCAGCAGCGGGACTAGCGGGATCACAGATACGCAGTATTTT
>-|-|TRBJ1-5|TRBV5-1
CASSPGLQGNQPQHF
TGCGCCAGCAGCCCCGGGCTACAGGGCAATCAGCCCCAGCATTTT
>-|few|TRBJ1-1|TRBV6-5
CASTQTVNTEAFF
TGTGCCAGCACTCAAACAGTGAACACTGAAGCTTTCTTT
>-|-|TRBJ2-7|TRBV2
CAGADSYEQYF
TGTGCCGGGGCAGACTCCTACGAGCAGTACTTC
>-|-|TRBJ1-5|TRBV5-6
CASSLSQIDRRYSNQPQHF
TGTGCCAGCAGCTTGTCACAGATAGACAGGCGATATAGCAATCAGCCCCAGCATTTT
>-|-|TRBJ1-1|TRBV4-1
CASSLSSLNTEAFF
TGCGCCAGCAGCCTCTCGAGCCTGAACACTGAAGCTTTCTTT
>-|once|TRBJ2-7|TRBV5-6
CASSSKGVLDF
TGTGCCAGCAGCTCAAAGGGGGTTCTTGACTTC
>-|-|TRBJ2-7|TRBV6-5
CASSSTGTKPYEQYF
TGTGCCAGCAGCAGCACCGGGACAAAGCCCTACGAGCAGTACTTC
>-|-|TRBJ1-2|TRBV6-6
CASSYAEGGGYTF
TGTGCCAGCAGTTACGCCGAGGGAGGTGGCTACACCTTC
>-|-|TRBJ1-6|TRBV25-1
CASLGRMSGANSPLHF
TGTGCCAGCCTAGGAAGGATGTCAGGGGCAAATTCACCCCTCCACTTT
>-|-|TRBJ2-7|TRBV4-1
CASSQVSSSYEQYF
TGCGCCAGCAGCCAAGTGAGTAGCTCCTACGAGCAGTACTTC
>TRBD2|-|TRBJ2-1|TRBV29-1
CSVDPWGTTGGGANEQFF
TGCAGCGTTGATCCTTGGGGAACAACGGGCGGGGGGGCCAATGAGCAGTTCTTC
>-|-|TRBJ2-1|TRBV4-1
CASRPVGEDEQFF
TGCGCCAGCAGGCCTGTCGGGGAGGATGAGCAGTTCTTC
>-|-|TRBJ1-2|TRBV21-1
CASSKEQGPRGGYTF
TGTGCCAGCAGCAAAGAACAGGGGCCTAGGGGAGGCTACACCTTC
>-|-|TRBJ1-1|TRBV19
CASSIPGNTEAFF
TGTGCCAGTAGTATACCCGGGAACACTGAAGCTTTCTTT